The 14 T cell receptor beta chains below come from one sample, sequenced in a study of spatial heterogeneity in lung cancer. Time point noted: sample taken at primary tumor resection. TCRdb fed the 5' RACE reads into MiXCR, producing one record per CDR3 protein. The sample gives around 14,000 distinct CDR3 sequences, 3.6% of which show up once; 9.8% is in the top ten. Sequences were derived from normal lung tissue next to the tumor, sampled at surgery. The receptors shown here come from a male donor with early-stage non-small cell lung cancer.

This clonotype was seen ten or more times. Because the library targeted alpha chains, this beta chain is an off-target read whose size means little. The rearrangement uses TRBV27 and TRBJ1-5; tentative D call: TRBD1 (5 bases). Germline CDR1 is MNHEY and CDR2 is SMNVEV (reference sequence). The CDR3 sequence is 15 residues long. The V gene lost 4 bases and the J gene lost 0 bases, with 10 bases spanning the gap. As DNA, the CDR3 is TGTGCCAGCAGTTATCAGGGACCTAGCAATCAGCCCCAGCATTTT. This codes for CASSYQGPSNQPQHF.

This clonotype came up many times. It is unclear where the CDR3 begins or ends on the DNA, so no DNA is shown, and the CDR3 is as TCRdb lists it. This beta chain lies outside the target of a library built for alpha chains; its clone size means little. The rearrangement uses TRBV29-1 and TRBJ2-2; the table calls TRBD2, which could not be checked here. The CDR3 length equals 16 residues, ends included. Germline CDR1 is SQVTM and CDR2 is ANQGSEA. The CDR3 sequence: CSATKSSLRRAGELFF.

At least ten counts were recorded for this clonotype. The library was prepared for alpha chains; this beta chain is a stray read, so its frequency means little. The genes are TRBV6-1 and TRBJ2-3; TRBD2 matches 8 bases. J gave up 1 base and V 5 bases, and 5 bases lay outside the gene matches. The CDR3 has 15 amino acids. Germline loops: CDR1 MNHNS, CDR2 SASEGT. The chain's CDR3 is CASSLDGGGTDTQYF. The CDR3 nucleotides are TGTGCCAGCAGTCTCGACGGGGGGGGCACAGATACGCAGTATTTT.

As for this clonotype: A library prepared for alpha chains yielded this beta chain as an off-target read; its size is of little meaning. This CDR3 is CASSGTSEAFF. The CDR3 DNA is TGTGCCAGCAGTGGGACCTCTGAAGCTTTCTTT. V and J are TRBV25-1 and TRBJ1-1; D gene unclear. Trimming left V 4 bases short and J 6 bases short, with 6 bases between. There are 11 residues in the CDR3. Germline assignment: CDR1 MGHDK and CDR2 SYGVNS.

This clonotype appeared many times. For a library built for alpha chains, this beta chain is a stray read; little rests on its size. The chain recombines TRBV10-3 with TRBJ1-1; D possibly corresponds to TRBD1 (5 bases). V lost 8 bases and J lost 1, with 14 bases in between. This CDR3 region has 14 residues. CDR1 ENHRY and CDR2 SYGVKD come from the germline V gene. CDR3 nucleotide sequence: TGTGCCATCTCTCTCGGGACGCCGAACACTGAAGCTTTCTTT. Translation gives CAISLGTPNTEAFF.

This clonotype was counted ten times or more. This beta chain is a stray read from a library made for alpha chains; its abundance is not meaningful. The CDR3 reads CASSGGTGGEKGYGYTF. As DNA, the CDR3 is TGTGCCAGCAGTGGGGGGACAGGGGGCGAAAAGGGCTATGGCTACACCTTC. This chain joins TRBV25-1 and TRBJ1-2, with 12 bases identical to TRBD1. With V trimmed by 4 bases and J by 4 bases, 10 bases remained unmatched. Germline V CDR1 and CDR2: MGHDK, SYGVNS. The CDR3 has 17 amino acids.

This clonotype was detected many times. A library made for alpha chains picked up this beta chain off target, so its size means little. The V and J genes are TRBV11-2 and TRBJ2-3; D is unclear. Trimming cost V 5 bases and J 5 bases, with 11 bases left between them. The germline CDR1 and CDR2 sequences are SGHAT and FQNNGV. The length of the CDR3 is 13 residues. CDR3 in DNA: TGTGCCAGCAGCCACAACCCGGGAGATACGCAGTATTTT. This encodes CASSHNPGDTQYF.

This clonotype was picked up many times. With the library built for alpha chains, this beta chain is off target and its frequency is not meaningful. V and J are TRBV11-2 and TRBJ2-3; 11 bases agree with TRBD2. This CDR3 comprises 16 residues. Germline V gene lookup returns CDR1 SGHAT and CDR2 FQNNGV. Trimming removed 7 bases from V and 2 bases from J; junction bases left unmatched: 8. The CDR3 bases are TGTGCCAGCACCCCCAGACTAGCGGGAATCACAGATACGCAGTATTTT. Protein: CASTPRLAGITDTQYF.

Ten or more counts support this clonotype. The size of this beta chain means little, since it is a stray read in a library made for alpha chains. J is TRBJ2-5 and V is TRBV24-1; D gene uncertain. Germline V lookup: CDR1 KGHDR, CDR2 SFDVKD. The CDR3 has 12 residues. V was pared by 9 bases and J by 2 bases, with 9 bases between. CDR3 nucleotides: TGTGCCACCGCCGGTGAACAAGAGACCCAGTACTTC. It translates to CATAGEQETQYF.

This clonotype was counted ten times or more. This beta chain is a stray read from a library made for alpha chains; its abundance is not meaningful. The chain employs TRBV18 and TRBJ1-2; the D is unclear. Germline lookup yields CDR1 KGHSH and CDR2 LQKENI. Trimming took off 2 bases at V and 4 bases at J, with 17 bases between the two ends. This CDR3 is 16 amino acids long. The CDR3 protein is CASSPVSAVGVYGYTF. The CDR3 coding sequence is TGTGCCAGCTCACCAGTGTCCGCAGTTGGGGTCTATGGCTACACCTTC.

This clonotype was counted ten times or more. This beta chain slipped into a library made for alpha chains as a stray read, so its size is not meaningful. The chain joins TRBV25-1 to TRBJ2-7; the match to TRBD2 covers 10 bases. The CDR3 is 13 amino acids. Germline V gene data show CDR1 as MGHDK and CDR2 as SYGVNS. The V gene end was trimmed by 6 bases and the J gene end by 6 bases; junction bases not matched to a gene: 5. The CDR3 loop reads CASRASGSPEQYF. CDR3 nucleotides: TGTGCCAGCAGGGCTAGCGGGAGTCCCGAGCAGTACTTC.

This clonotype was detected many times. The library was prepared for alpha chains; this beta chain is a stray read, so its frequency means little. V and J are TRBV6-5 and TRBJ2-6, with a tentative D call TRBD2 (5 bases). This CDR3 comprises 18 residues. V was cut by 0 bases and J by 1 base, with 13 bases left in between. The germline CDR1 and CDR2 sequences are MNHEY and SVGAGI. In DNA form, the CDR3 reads TGTGCCAGCAGTTACTCGGGCCTTGGGGAGTCTGGGGCCAACGTCCTGACTTTC. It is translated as CASSYSGLGESGANVLTF.

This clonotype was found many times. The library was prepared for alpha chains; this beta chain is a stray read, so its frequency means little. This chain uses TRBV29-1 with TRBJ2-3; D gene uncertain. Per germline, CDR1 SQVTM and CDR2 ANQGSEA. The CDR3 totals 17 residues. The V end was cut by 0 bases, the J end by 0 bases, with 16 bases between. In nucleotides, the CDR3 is TGCAGCGTTGAAGATCCCTCGGACGGTTCTAGCACAGATACGCAGTATTTT. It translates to CSVEDPSDGSSTDTQYF.

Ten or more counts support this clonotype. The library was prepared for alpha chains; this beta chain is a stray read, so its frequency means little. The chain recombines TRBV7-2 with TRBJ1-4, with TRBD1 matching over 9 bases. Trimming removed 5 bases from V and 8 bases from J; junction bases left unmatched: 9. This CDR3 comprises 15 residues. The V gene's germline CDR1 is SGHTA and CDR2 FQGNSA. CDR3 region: CASSRGTGFGEKLFF. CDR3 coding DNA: TGTGCCAGCAGCCGAGGGACAGGGTTTGGAGAAAAACTGTTTTTT.